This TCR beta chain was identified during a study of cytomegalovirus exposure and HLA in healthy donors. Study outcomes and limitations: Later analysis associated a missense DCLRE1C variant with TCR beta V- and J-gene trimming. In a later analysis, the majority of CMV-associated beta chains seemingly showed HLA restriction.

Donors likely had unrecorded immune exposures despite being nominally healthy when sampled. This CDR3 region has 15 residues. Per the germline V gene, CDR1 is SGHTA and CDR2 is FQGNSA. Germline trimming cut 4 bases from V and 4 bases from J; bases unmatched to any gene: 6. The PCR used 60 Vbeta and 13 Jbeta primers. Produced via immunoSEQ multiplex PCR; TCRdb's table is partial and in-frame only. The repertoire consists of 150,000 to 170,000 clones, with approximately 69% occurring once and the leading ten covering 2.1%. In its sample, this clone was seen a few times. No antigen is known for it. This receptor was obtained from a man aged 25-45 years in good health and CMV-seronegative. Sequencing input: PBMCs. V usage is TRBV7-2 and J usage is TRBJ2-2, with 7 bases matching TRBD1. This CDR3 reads CASSSFHRGTGELFF. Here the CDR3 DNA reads TGTGCCAGCAGCTCCTTTCACAGGGGCACCGGGGAGCTGTTTTTT.